This entry lists 22 T cell receptor beta chains sequenced from one sample in a study of vaccination and CD4 T cells after COVID-19. CD4+ T cells that had been cultured provided DNA sequenced with the Oncomine TCR Beta short-read assay. MiXCR, applied by TCRdb to the PCR reads, yields one record per CDR3 protein. The sample consists of about 10,000 distinct CDR3 sequences, approximately 48% of them appearing once. Treatment reported: approximately 9-day PBMC culture with coronavirus spike peptide pools or control peptides (ViraFEST assay). Their antigens are not known. The sequenced material came from CD4+ T cells from blood, cultured in vitro. The receptors derive from a human donor who had recovered from COVID-19.

The gene calls are TRBV29-1 and TRBJ1-2; 8 bases are a match to TRBD1. Looked up from germline, CDR1 is SQVTM and CDR2 is ANQGSEA. With V trimmed by 4 bases and J by 4 bases, 14 bases remained unmatched. This CDR3 spans 16 amino acids. The CDR3 DNA is TGCAGCGTTGTTTATAGTTATATGGACAGGGCCTATGGCTACACCTTC. Amino acids: CSVVYSYMDRAYGYTF.

This chain connects TRBV27 to TRBJ2-7, with D perhaps matching TRBD1 or TRBD2 (5 bases each). This CDR3 comprises 14 residues. The germline V gene has CDR1 MNHEY and CDR2 SMNVEV (reference sequence). V lost 5 bases, J lost 2 bases, and 13 bases lay in between. Written as DNA, the CDR3 is TGTGCCAGCAGTGAATGGGACGGCCCCTACGAGCAGTACTTC. Protein: CASSEWDGPYEQYF.

Only a few counts were recorded for this clonotype. The rearrangement links TRBV19 to TRBJ1-5; maybe TRBD1 (5 bases). CDR3 size: 14 residues. Germline CDR1 is LNHDA and CDR2 is SQIVND (reference sequence). In nucleotides, the CDR3 is TGTTCCTCCAGGGCCAGGGCGGCCAATCAGCCCCAGCATTTT. Translation: CSSRARAANQPQHF.

The chain carries TRBV30 and TRBJ1-2; D is possibly TRBD1 (5 bases). This CDR3 comprises 12 residues. V lost 0 bases to trimming and J lost 8 bases, with 10 bases between them. CDR1 and CDR2 (germline): GTSNPN, SVGIG (reference sequence). CDR3 sequence reads: CAWSVGVKGYTF. The CDR3 bases are TGTGCCTGGAGTGTAGGGGTCAAAGGCTACACCTTC.

This clonotype was detected a few times. The rearrangement links TRBV20-1 to TRBJ2-5, with 10 bases fitting TRBD2. The CDR3 totals 12 residues. After removal of 5 bases from V and 3 bases from J, the junction contained 0 bases not matched to a gene. CDR1 and CDR2 (germline): DFQATT, SNEGSKA (reference sequence). The CDR3 spells CSALAGEETQYF. The CDR3 DNA is TGCAGTGCTCTAGCGGGGGAAGAGACCCAGTACTTC.

This chain connects TRBV4-2 to TRBJ2-5, with D tentatively TRBD1 (6 bases). This CDR3 region has 15 residues. From germline, CDR1 is LGHNA and CDR2 YNFKEQ. Trimming stripped 1 base from V and 2 bases from J, with 11 bases between. The CDR3, as DNA: TGTGCCAGCAGCCAAGCGACTGGGACACAAGAGACCCAGTACTTC. This translates into CASSQATGTQETQYF.

The V call is TRBV10-2, the J call TRBJ2-1, with 9 nucleotides matching TRBD1. J lost 8 bases, V lost 11 bases, and 25 bases had no gene match. The CDR3 runs 18 residues. Germline assignment: CDR1 WSHSY and CDR2 SAAADI. CDR3: CAGTAGTTPGQGIYEQFF. The CDR3 nucleotides are TGCGCCGGCACAGCCGGCACTACCCCGGGACAGGGAATCTATGAGCAGTTCTTC.

The V and J genes are TRBV6-2 or TRBV6-3 and TRBJ2-2; no clear D. The CDR3 runs 12 residues. Deletions cut 2 bases from V and 9 bases from J, with 7 bases between. Germline CDR1 and CDR2: MNHEY and SVGEGT. The CDR3 region is CASSYQGRELFF. CDR3 nucleotide sequence: TGTGCCAGCAGTTACCAAGGGAGGGAGCTGTTTTTT.

The chain joins TRBV7-9 to TRBJ1-1; 7 nucleotides align to TRBD1. V shed 0 bases, J shed 6 bases, and the junction held 4 bases outside the gene matches. The CDR3 contains 14 residues. Germline loops: CDR1 SEHNR, CDR2 FQNEAQ (reference sequence). Here the CDR3 reads CASSLAGTGAEAFF. The CDR3 region has the DNA TGTGCCAGCAGCTTAGCCGGAACAGGGGCTGAAGCTTTCTTT.

This clonotype turned up a few times. The CDR3: CASSEESRLRRNQPQHF. The CDR3 nucleotides are TGTGCCAGCAGTGAAGAATCCAGGCTCAGGCGCAATCAGCCCCAGCATTTT. The chain carries TRBV6-1 and TRBJ1-5; D is unclear. Per germline, CDR1 MNHNS and CDR2 SASEGT. V lost 1 base and J 2 bases, leaving 15 bases between the germline ends. The CDR3 has 17 amino acids.

This sequence joins TRBV7-2 and TRBJ1-2, with 7 bases that match TRBD1. V shed 3 bases and J 5 bases; nucleotides not matched to a gene: 6. Germline V lookup: CDR1 SGHTA, CDR2 FQGNSA. This CDR3 comprises 14 residues. The CDR3 is CASSFRDSTYGYTF. In nucleotides, the CDR3 is TGTGCCAGCAGCTTCCGGGACAGCACTTATGGCTACACCTTC.

J is TRBJ1-2 and V is TRBV7-9; D call uncertain. The CDR3 is 14 amino acids. Trimming took off 3 bases at V and 6 bases at J, with 14 bases between the two ends. Germline loops: CDR1 SEHNR, CDR2 FQNEAQ (reference sequence). The CDR3 coding sequence is TGTGCCAGCAGCTTTGACGGGCGACTGGATGGCTACACCTTC. Its translation: CASSFDGRLDGYTF.

V gene TRBV12-3 or TRBV12-4 combines with J gene TRBJ2-7, with 12 bases fitting TRBD1. The J segment lost 7 bases and the V segment lost 6 bases, leaving 13 bases of the junction unmatched. The CDR3 loop spans 16 amino acids. This CDR3 is CASRKGPGQGAGEQYF. CDR3 nucleotide sequence: TGTGCCAGCAGAAAAGGGCCGGGACAGGGGGCAGGTGAGCAGTACTTC.

The gene calls are TRBV12-3 or TRBV12-4 and TRBJ1-1; D not resolved. The CDR3 contains 14 residues. Trimming removed 1 base from V and 7 bases from J, with 13 bases in between. The CDR3 spells CASSLVTGGSEAFF. Here the CDR3 DNA reads TGTGCCAGCAGTTTAGTGACGGGAGGAAGTGAAGCTTTCTTT.

CDR3 bases: TGTGCTAGTGGTTTGGGGTTAAAGACCCAGTACTTC. Translating it yields CASGLGLKTQYF. V is TRBV12-5 and J is TRBJ2-5; no definite D call. Trimming removed 1 base at V and 6 bases at J, with 6 bases between. The V gene's germline CDR1 is LGHNT and CDR2 FRNRAP. This CDR3 is 12 amino acids long.

This clonotype has just a few counts. The rearrangement joins TRBV4-3 to TRBJ1-1; tentatively, D is TRBD1 (5 bases). CDR1 and CDR2 from the germline V gene are LGHNA and YSLEER. CDR3 size: 17 residues. Trimming cost V 0 bases and J 2 bases, with 16 bases left between them. The DNA of the CDR3 is TGCGCCAGCAGCCAAGATTTCATCACCCAGGGCAACACTGAAGCTTTCTTT. It codes for CASSQDFITQGNTEAFF.

This clonotype was found a few times. This chain links TRBV27 with TRBJ1-5; possibly TRBD1 for D (6 bases). Germline V gene sequence: CDR1 MNHEY, CDR2 SMNVEV (reference sequence). V was clipped by 8 bases and J by 6 bases, with 17 bases between them. The length of the CDR3 is 14 residues. CDR3 nucleotide sequence: TGTGCCAGCCATACATTGGGGGCGGGTCAGCCCCAGCATTTT. It specifies CASHTLGAGQPQHF.

The rearrangement uses TRBV28 and TRBJ2-1; D may be TRBD1 (5 bases). V was clipped by 8 bases and J by 6 bases, with 17 bases between them. Germline V gives CDR1 MDHEN, CDR2 SYDVKM. This CDR3 region has 14 residues. The CDR3 is CASFDSHLSNEQFF. As DNA, the CDR3 is TGTGCCAGCTTTGACAGCCACTTGTCCAATGAGCAGTTCTTC.

The chain employs TRBV7-6 and TRBJ2-7; D may be TRBD1 (5 bases). Per the germline V gene, CDR1 is SGHVS and CDR2 is FNYEAQ. Trimming took 5 bases from V and 0 from J, leaving 11 bases between them. The CDR3 has 14 residues. DNA of the CDR3: TGTGCCAGCAGCCCGCAGGGTTTCTCCTACGAGCAGTACTTC. It yields the protein CASSPQGFSYEQYF.

This clonotype was seen only a few times. The rearrangement uses TRBV20-1 and TRBJ1-6, with 7 positions matching TRBD1. CDR1 DFQATT and CDR2 SNEGSKA come from the germline V gene (reference sequence). This CDR3 spans 17 amino acids. Trimming took 5 bases from V and 0 from J; bases not matched to a gene: 10. CDR3: CSAQATTGSSYNSPLHF. The CDR3 nucleotides read TGCAGTGCTCAGGCGACGACAGGGAGCTCCTATAATTCACCCCTCCACTTT.

Sample share makes this clonotype medium-sized. The chain couples TRBV10-1 to TRBJ2-5, with a weak D call TRBD1 (5 bases). The V gene lost 5 bases and the J gene lost 2 bases, with 18 bases spanning the gap. In germline, CDR1 is WNHNN, CDR2 SYGVQD (reference sequence). This CDR3 is built from 16 residues. The CDR3 reads CASSLNHDRSQETQYF. The CDR3 DNA reads as TGCGCCAGCAGTCTAAACCACGACAGATCTCAAGAGACCCAGTACTTC.

This chain uses TRBV15 with TRBJ2-7; D is uncertain. This CDR3 contains 15 residues. Trimming removed 5 bases from V and 4 bases from J, with 18 bases in between. CDR1 is LNHNV, CDR2 YYDKDF, per germline (reference sequence). DNA for the CDR3: TGTGCCACCAGCGGAACACCAGACAACATTTACGAGCAGTACTTC. Translation: CATSGTPDNIYEQYF.